Shown below are 10 T cell receptor beta chains from a single sample sequenced in a study of regulatory T cells in long-lasting Graves disease. Time point here: persistent/refractory GD, antithyroid drugs over 5 years with positive TRAb. Generation of the TCR library employed RNA extracted from PBMCs. Arm-PCR of CDR3 regions and iRepertoire HTBI primers were the basis on which TCR beta libraries were built. TCRdb re-called the multiplex PCR reads through MiXCR, storing one row per CDR3 protein. The sample shows 700,000 or so distinct CDR3 sequences, 25% to 30% of them seen only once. Sequenced material: peripheral blood mononuclear cells (PBMCs), taken when the disease was refractory, from a patient treated with antithyroid drugs. The receptors were sampled from a female donor with Graves disease.

This clonotype was seen only a few times. This chain connects TRBV6-1 to TRBJ1-6; the match to TRBD1 covers 9 bases. The trim removed 7 bases at V and 10 bases at J, leaving 8 bases unmatched. Germline CDR1 MNHNS, CDR2 SASEGT. The CDR3 loop spans 14 amino acids. The CDR3 nucleotides read TGTGCCAGCAACCCGGACAGGGGAGCCTCACCCCTCCACTTT. Amino acid sequence: CASNPDRGASPLHF.

The chain combines TRBV7-2 with TRBJ2-7; 8 nucleotides agree with TRBD2. The CDR3 covers 17 residues. V gave up 5 bases and J gave up 5 bases; unmatched junction bases: 17. In germline, CDR1 is SGHTA, CDR2 FQGNSA. The CDR3 DNA reads TGTGCCAGCAGCCTGAGGCGGGGGGAGATCGCGACTAACGAGCAGTACTTC. Its translation: CASSLRRGEIATNEQYF.

The CDR3 DNA is TGTGCCATCAGTGAGTCCGGGGAAAGAGGTCAGCCCCAGCATTTT. Translated: CAISESGERGQPQHF. The V call is TRBV10-3, the J call TRBJ1-5; D is ambiguous. The CDR3 runs to 15 residues. V was trimmed by 0 bases and J by 6 bases, leaving 12 bases between them. In germline, CDR1 is ENHRY, CDR2 SYGVKD.

This clonotype was observed a handful of times. DNA of the CDR3: TGTGCCAGCAGAGGACAGTCCGAAGAGACCCAGTACTTC. It translates to CASRGQSEETQYF. This chain joins TRBV9 and TRBJ2-5; D possibly corresponds to TRBD1 (6 bases). The V and J ends lost 5 bases and 3 bases respectively, with 11 bases between them. Germline CDR1 reads SGDLS; CDR2 reads YYNGEE. This CDR3 region has 13 residues.

This clonotype was seen at least ten times. This chain links TRBV2 with TRBJ1-2; the match to TRBD1 covers 10 bases. V lost 6 bases and J lost 2; bases outside the gene matches: 3. The CDR3 is 14 residues long. From germline, CDR1 is SNHLY and CDR2 FYNNEI. CDR3 DNA: TGTGCCAGCAGGGCGGGACAGGGGAACTATGGCTACACCTTC. Translated: CASRAGQGNYGYTF.

The chain uses TRBV30 and TRBJ2-3; the D gene is possibly TRBD2 (6 bases). Germline assignment: CDR1 GTSNPN and CDR2 SVGIG (reference sequence). CDR3 length: 14 residues. V lost 6 bases and J lost 4, with 17 bases in between. For the CDR3, the DNA is TGTGCCTGCGGGGGATATTATGGCTCAGATACGCAGTATTTT. Translated, it gives CACGGYYGSDTQYF.

This clonotype has a count of ten or more. The chain links TRBV12-3 or TRBV12-4 to TRBJ2-7; TRBD1 agrees at 8 bases. Germline trimming cut 3 bases from V and 5 bases from J; bases unmatched to any gene: 6. The CDR3 runs to 14 residues. The CDR3 sequence: CASSFGTGPNEQYF. CDR3 DNA: TGTGCCAGCAGTTTTGGGACAGGCCCCAACGAGCAGTACTTC.

This clonotype was recorded at least ten times. The chain recombines TRBV20-1 with TRBJ2-2; no reliable D call. V was pared by 0 bases and J by 1 base, with 6 bases between. This CDR3 spans 14 amino acids. Germline V gene sequence: CDR1 DFQATT, CDR2 SNEGSKA (reference sequence). This CDR3 reads CSARDLGNTGELFF. CDR3 coding DNA: TGCAGTGCTAGAGATCTGGGGAACACCGGGGAGCTGTTTTTT.

The rearrangement joins TRBV27 to TRBJ2-7; TRBD1 matches 10 bases. V was pared by 5 bases and J by 4 bases, with 11 bases of the junction left unmatched. The CDR3 has 16 amino acids. Germline lookup yields CDR1 MNHEY and CDR2 SMNVEV (reference sequence). The CDR3 DNA reads as TGTGCCAGCAGTCCCAGGTCGGGACAGGGGCCTTACGAGCAGTACTTC. Protein product: CASSPRSGQGPYEQYF.

A remark on this clonotype: A single base separates this from a much larger clone, so it may be a read error. This chain links TRBV6-1 with TRBJ1-2; 7 bases fit TRBD1. The trim removed 7 bases at V and 9 bases at J, leaving 11 bases unmatched. This CDR3 has 13 amino acids. Germline V gene sequence: CDR1 MNHNS, CDR2 SASEGT. The CDR3 sequence is CASNIYGTDSYTF. The CDR3 DNA follows: TGTGCCAGCAACATATACGGGACAGATAGCTACACCTTC.